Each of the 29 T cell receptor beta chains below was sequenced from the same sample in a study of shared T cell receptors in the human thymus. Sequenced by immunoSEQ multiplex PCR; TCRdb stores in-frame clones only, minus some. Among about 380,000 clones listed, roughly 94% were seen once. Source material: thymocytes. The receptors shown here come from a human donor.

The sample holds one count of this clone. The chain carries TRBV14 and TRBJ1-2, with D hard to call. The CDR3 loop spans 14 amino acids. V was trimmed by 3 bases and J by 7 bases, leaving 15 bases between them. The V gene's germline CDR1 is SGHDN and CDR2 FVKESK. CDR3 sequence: CASSQARPGGGYTF. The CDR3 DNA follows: TGTGCCAGCAGCCAGGCCCGACCCGGTGGTGGCTACACCTTC.

CDR3 nucleotide sequence: TGTGCCAGCAGCTTTATAGCGGGAGTAACCCACGAGCAGTACTTC. Protein product: CASSFIAGVTHEQYF. V and J are TRBV6-5 and TRBJ2-7; 9 positions agree with TRBD2. J was trimmed by 5 bases and V by 6 bases; bases with no gene match: 11. The CDR3 has 15 residues. CDR1 and CDR2 (germline): MNHEY, SVGAGI.

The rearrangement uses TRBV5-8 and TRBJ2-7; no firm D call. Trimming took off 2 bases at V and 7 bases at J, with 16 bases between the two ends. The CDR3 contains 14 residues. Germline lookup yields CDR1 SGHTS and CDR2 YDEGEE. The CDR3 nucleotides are TGTGCCAGCAGCTTTGGGCAGACCCTCGAGGAGCAGTACTTC. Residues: CASSFGQTLEEQYF.

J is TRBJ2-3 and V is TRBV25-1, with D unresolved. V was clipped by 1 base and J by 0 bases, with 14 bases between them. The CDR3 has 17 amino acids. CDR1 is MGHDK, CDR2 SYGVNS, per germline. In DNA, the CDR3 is TGTGCCAGCAGTGAATTGAATGTCGCCCCTAGCACAGATACGCAGTATTTT. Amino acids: CASSELNVAPSTDTQYF.

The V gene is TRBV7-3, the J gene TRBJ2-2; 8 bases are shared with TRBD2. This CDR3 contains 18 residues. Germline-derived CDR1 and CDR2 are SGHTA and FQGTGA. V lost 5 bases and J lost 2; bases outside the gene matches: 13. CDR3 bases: TGTGCCAGCAGCCATCGGACTAGCCGGCACCTAAACACCGGGGAGCTGTTTTTT. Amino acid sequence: CASSHRTSRHLNTGELFF.

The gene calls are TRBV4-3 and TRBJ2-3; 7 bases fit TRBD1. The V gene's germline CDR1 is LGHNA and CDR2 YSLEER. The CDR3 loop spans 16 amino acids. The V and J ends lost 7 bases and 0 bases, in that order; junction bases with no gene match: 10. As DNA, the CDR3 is TGCGCCAGCACCCCTTCGACAGGGATCAGCACAGATACGCAGTATTTT. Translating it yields CASTPSTGISTDTQYF.

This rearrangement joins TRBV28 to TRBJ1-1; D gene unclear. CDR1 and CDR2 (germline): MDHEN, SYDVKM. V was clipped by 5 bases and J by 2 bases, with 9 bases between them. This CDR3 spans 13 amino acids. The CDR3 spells CASSEQANTEAFF. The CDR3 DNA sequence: TGTGCCAGCAGTGAACAAGCAAACACTGAAGCTTTCTTT.

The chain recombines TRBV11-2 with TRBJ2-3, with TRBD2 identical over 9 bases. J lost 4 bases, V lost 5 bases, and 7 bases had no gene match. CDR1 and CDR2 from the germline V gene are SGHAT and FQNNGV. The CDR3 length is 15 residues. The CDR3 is CASSAGGGRADTQYF. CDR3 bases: TGTGCCAGCAGCGCGGGAGGGGGCAGGGCAGATACGCAGTATTTT. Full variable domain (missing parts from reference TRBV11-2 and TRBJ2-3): EAGVAQSPRYKIIEKRQSVAFWCNPISGHATLYWYQQILGQGPKLLIQFQNNGVVDDSQLPKDRFSAERLKGVDSTLKIQPAKLEDSAVYLCASSAGGGRADTQYFGPGTRLTVL.

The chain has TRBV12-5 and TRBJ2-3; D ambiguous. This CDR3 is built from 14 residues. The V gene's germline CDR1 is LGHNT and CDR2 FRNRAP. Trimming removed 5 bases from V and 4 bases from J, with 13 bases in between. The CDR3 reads CASGRRNRSDTQYF. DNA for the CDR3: TGTGCTAGTGGTCGCCGAAACCGATCAGATACGCAGTATTTT. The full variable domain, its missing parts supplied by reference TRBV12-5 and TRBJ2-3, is DARVTQTPRHKVTEMGQEVTMRCQPILGHNTVFWYRQTMMQGLELLAYFRNRAPLDDSGMPKDRFSAEMPDATLATLKIQPSEPRDSAVYFCASGRRNRSDTQYFGPGTRLTVL.

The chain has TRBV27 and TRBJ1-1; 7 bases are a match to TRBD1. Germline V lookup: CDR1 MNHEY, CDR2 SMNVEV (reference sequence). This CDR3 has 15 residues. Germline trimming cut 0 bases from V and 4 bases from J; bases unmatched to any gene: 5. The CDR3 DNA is TGTGCCAGCAGTTTATCCCAGGGGGGAGGCACTGAAGCTTTCTTT. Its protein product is CASSLSQGGGTEAFF.

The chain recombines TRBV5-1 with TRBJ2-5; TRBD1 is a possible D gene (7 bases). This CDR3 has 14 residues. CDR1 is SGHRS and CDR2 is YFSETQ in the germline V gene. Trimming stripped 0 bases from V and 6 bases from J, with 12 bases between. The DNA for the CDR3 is TGCGCCAGCAGCTTGGCAGGGGGAGGAAAGACCCAGTACTTC. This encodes CASSLAGGGKTQYF.

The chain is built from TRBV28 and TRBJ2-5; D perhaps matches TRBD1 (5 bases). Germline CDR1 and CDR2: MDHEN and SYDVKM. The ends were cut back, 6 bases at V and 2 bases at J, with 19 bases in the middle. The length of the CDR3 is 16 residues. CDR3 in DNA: TGTGCCAGCAGCCGGGCTACAGGAACACCTCAAGAGACCCAGTACTTC. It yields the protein CASSRATGTPQETQYF.

The CDR3 nucleotides are TGTGCCAGCAGCCTGTACCGGACAGGCTGGAAGGGGGAGCAGTACTTC. Its protein product is CASSLYRTGWKGEQYF. This chain uses TRBV7-6 with TRBJ2-7, with TRBD1 matching 7 bases. The germline V gene encodes CDR1 SGHVS and CDR2 FNYEAQ. There are 16 residues in the CDR3. Losses at the gene ends were 5 bases for V and 7 bases for J; bases not matched to a gene: 17.

The CDR3 protein is CASSLNEQYF. For the CDR3, the DNA is TGTGCCAGCAGCTTAAACGAGCAGTACTTC. J is TRBJ2-7 and V is TRBV11-2; no definite D call. V was pared by 2 bases and J by 5 bases, with 1 base between. CDR1 is SGHAT and CDR2 is FQNNGV in the germline V gene. CDR3 length equals 10 residues.

The CDR3 loop reads CASSQVRQGVMNTEAFF. CDR3 DNA sequence: TGTGCCAGCAGCCAAGTAAGGCAGGGCGTTATGAACACTGAAGCTTTCTTT. V is TRBV4-2 and J is TRBJ1-1; a weak D match, TRBD1 (5 bases). The V and J ends lost 1 base and 0 bases respectively, with 15 bases between them. Per germline, CDR1 LGHNA and CDR2 YNFKEQ. This CDR3 spans 17 amino acids.

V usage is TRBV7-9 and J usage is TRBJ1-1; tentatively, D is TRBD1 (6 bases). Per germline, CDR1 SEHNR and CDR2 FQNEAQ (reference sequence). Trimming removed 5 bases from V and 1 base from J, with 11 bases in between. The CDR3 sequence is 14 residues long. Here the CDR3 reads CASSLWTENTEAFF. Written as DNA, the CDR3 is TGTGCCAGCAGCCTGTGGACAGAGAACACTGAAGCTTTCTTT.

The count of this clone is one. The CDR3 sequence: CASSVRYSGANVLTF. CDR3 DNA sequence: TGCGCCAGCAGCGTCCGATACTCTGGGGCCAACGTCCTGACTTTC. This chain joins TRBV4-1 and TRBJ2-6; D not certain. Germline CDR1 and CDR2: MGHRA and YSYEKL. CDR3 length: 15 amino acids. V lost 5 bases and J 0 bases, leaving 8 bases between the germline ends.

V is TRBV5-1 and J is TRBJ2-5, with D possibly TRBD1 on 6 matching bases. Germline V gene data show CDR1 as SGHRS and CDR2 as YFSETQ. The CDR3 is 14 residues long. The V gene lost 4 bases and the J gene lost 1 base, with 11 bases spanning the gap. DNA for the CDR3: TGCGCCAGCAGCATTAGGACAGCCCAAGAGACCCAGTACTTC. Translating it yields CASSIRTAQETQYF. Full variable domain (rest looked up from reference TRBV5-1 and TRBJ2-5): KAGVTQTPRYLIKTRGQQVTLSCSPISGHRSVSWYQQTPGQGLQFLFEYFSETQRNKGNFPGRFSGRQFSNSRSEMNVSTLELGDSALYLCASSIRTAQETQYFGPGTRLLVL.

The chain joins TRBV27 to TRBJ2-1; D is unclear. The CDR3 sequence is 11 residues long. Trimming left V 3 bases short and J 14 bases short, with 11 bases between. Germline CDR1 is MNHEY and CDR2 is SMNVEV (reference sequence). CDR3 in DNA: TGTGCCAGCAGTTTCGGAATTTGGGAGTTCTTC. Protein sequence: CASSFGIWEFF.

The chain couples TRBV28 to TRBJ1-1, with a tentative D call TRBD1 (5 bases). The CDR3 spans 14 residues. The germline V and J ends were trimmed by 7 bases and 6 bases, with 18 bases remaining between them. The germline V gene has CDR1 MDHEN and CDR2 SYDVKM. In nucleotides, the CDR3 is TGTGCCAGCACCGATGGAGGGGTGACCCCTGAAGCTTTCTTT. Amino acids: CASTDGGVTPEAFF.

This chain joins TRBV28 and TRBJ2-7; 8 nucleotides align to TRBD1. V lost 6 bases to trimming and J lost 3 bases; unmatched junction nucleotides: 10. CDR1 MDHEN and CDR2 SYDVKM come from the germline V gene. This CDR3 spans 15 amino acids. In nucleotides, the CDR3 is TGTGCCAGCAGCACGACAGGGGACCCCATCTACGAGCAGTACTTC. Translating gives CASSTTGDPIYEQYF.

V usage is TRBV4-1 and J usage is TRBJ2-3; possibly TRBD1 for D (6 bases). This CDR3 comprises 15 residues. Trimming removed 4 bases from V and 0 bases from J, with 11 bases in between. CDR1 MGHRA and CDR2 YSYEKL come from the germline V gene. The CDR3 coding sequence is TGCGCCAGCAGCCGACGGACAGACAGCACAGATACGCAGTATTTT. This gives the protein CASSRRTDSTDTQYF.

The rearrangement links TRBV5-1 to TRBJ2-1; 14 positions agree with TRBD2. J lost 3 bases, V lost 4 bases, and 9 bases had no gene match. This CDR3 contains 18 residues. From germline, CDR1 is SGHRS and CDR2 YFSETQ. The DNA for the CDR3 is TGCGCCAGCAGCATGAAAAGGACTAGCGGGAGGATCTACAATGAGCAGTTCTTC. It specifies CASSMKRTSGRIYNEQFF.

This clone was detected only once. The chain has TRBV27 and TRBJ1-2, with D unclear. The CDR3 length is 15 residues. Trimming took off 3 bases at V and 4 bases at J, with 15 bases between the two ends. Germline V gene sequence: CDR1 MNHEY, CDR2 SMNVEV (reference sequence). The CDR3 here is CASSLVGDLFYGYTF. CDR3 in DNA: TGTGCCAGCAGTTTGGTCGGGGATCTTTTCTATGGCTACACCTTC.

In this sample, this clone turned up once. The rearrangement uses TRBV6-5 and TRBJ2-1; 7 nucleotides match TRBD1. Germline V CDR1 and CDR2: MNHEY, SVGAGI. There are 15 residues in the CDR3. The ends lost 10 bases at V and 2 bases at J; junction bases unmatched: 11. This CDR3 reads CATIRGRTTYNEQFF. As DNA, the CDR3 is TGTGCCACCATTAGGGGGCGGACGACCTACAATGAGCAGTTCTTC.

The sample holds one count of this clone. CDR3 nucleotide sequence: TGTGCCAGCAGCATACAGGGTGAGCAGTTCTTC. It translates to CASSIQGEQFF. The rearrangement uses TRBV6-5 and TRBJ2-1, with a possible D match to TRBD1 (6 bases). The germline V and J ends were trimmed by 6 bases and 9 bases, with 9 bases remaining between them. The length of the CDR3 is 11 residues. Germline CDR1 is MNHEY and CDR2 is SVGAGI.

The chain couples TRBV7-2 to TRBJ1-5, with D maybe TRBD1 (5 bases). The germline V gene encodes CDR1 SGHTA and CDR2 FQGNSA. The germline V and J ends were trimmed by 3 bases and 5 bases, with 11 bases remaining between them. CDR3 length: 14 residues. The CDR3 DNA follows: TGTGCCAGCAGCTTGGGAGGGGTTGATCAGCCCCAGCATTTT. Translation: CASSLGGVDQPQHF.

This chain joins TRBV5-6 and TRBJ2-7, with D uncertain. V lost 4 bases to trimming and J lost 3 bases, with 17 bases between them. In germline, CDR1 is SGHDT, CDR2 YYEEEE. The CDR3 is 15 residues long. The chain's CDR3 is CASSLFILTNYEQYF. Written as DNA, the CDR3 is TGTGCCAGCAGCCTATTTATACTCACTAACTACGAGCAGTACTTC.

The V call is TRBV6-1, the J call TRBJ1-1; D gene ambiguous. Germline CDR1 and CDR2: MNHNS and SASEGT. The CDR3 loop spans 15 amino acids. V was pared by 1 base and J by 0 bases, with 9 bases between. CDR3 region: CASSEGQRMNTEAFF. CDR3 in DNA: TGTGCCAGCAGTGAAGGTCAGCGCATGAACACTGAAGCTTTCTTT.